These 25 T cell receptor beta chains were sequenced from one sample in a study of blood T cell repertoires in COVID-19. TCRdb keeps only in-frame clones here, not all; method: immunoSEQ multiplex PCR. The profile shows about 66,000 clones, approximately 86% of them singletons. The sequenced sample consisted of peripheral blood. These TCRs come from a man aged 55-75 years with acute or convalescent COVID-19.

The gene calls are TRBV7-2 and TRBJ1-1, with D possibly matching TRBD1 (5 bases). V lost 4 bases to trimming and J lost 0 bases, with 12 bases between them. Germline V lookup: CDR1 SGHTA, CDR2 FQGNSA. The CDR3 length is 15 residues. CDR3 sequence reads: CASSSPRVVNTEAFF. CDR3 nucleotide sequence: TGTGCCAGCAGCTCACCCAGGGTGGTGAACACTGAAGCTTTCTTT.

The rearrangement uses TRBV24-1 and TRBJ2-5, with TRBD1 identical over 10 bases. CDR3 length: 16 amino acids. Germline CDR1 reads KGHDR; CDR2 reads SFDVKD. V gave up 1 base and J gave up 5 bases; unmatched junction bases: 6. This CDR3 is CATSDLRQGARETQYF. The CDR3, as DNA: TGTGCCACCAGTGATTTAAGACAGGGGGCCCGGGAGACCCAGTACTTC.

As DNA, the CDR3 is TGTGCCTGGAGTGTACTGTTTCGGGGGGGAATTGCCTACGAGCAGTACTTC. Its translation is CAWSVLFRGGIAYEQYF. The rearrangement joins TRBV30 to TRBJ2-7; 8 positions agree with TRBD2. The CDR3 consists of 17 residues. Germline CDR1 reads GTSNPN; CDR2 reads SVGIG (reference sequence). With 0 bases clipped from V and 2 bases from J, the junction kept 12 bases outside the gene matches.

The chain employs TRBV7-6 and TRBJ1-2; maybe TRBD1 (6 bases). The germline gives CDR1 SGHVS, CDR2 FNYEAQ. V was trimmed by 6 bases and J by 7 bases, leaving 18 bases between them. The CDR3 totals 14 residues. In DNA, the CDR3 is TGTGCCAGCAGTCCACTTGGACAGAGATTTGGCTACACCTTC. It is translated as CASSPLGQRFGYTF.

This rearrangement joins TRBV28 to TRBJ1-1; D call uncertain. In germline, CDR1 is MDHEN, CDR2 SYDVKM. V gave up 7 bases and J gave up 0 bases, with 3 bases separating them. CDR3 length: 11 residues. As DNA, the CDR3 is TGTGCCAGCACGGTGAACACTGAAGCTTTCTTT. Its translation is CASTVNTEAFF.

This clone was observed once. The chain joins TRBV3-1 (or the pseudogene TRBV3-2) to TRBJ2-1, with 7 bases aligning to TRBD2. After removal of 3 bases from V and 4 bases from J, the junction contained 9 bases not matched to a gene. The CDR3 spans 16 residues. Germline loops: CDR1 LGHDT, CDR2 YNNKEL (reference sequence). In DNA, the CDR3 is TGTGCCAGCAGCCATAGTTTTGGGGGAGGGTACAATGAGCAGTTCTTC. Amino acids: CASSHSFGGGYNEQFF.

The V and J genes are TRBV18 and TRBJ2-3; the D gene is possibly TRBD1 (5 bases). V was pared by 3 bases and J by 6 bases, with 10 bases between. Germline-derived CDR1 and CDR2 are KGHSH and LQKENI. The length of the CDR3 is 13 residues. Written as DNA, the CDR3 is TGTGCCAGCTCACCCCGACAGTCCGATACGCAGTATTTT. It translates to CASSPRQSDTQYF.

The CDR3 DNA is TGTGCCAGCAGCTGGAAAGGACAGTCGTCGAATCAGCCCCAGCATTTT. Translating gives CASSWKGQSSNQPQHF. The chain is built from TRBV7-2 and TRBJ1-5, with a weak D call TRBD1 (6 bases). With 4 bases removed from V and 4 bases from J, the gap between germline ends came to 17 bases. Per the germline V gene, CDR1 is SGHTA and CDR2 is FQGNSA. CDR3 size: 16 residues.

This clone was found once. CDR3 sequence reads: CASSYTGTSSVETQYF. In nucleotides, the CDR3 is TGTGCCAGCAGTTACACCGGGACTAGCTCGGTTGAGACCCAGTACTTC. The V call is TRBV6-2 or TRBV6-3, the J call TRBJ2-5; 9 bases align to TRBD2. Unmatched junction bases numbered 9, after V lost 2 bases and J lost 5 bases. This CDR3 comprises 16 residues. Per the germline V gene, CDR1 is MNHEY and CDR2 is SVGEGT.

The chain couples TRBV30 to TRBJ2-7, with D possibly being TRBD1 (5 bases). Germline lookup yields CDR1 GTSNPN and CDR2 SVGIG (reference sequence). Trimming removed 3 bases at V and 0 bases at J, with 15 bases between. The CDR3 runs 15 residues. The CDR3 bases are TGTGCCTGGAGCAAGCGCAGGGTTAACTCCTACGAGCAGTACTTC. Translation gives CAWSKRRVNSYEQYF.

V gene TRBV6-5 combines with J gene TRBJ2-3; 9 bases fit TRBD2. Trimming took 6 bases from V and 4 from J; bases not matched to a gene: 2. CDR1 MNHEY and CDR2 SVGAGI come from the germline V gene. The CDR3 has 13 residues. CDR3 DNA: TGTGCCAGCAGCAGACTAGCGGCAGATACGCAGTATTTT. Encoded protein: CASSRLAADTQYF.

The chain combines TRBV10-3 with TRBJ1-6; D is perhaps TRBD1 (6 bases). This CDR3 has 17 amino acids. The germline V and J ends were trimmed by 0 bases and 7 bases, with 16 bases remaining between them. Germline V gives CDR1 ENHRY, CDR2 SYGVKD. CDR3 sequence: CAISESMGAAVNSPLHF. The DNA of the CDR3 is TGTGCCATCAGTGAGTCGATGGGGGCTGCCGTGAATTCACCCCTCCACTTT.

The CDR3 protein is CASSPRTENYGYTF. For the CDR3, the DNA is TGTGCCAGCAGCCCAAGGACAGAAAACTATGGCTACACCTTC. This chain uses TRBV7-8 with TRBJ1-2, with D possibly being TRBD1 (6 bases). Germline values: CDR1 SGHVS, CDR2 FQNEAQ. Trimming removed 5 bases at V and 2 bases at J, with 12 bases between. The CDR3 covers 14 residues.

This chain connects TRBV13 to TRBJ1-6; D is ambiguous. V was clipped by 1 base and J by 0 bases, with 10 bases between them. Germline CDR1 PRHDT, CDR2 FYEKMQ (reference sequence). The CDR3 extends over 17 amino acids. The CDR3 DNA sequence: TGTGCCAGCAGCTTAGCCTCAGGAAGCTCCTATAATTCACCCCTCCACTTT. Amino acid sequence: CASSLASGSSYNSPLHF.

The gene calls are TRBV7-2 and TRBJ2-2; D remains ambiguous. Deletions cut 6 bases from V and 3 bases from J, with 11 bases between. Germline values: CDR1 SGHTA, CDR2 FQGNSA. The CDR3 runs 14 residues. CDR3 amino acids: CASSKKSDTGELFF. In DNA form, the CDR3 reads TGTGCCAGCAGTAAAAAATCGGACACCGGGGAGCTGTTTTTT.

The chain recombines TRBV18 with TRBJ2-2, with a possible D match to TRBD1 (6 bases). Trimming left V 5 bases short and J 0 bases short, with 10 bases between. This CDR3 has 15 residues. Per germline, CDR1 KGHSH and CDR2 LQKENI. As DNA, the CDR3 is TGTGCCAGCTCAGCCGGACAGTCGAACACCGGGGAGCTGTTTTTT. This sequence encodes CASSAGQSNTGELFF.

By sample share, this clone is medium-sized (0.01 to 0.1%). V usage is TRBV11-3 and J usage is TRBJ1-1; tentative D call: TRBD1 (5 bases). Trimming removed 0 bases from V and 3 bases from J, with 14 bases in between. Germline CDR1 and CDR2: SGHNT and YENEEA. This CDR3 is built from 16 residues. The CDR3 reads CASSLDGRAGDTEAFF. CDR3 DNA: TGTGCCAGCAGCTTAGATGGAAGGGCGGGGGACACTGAAGCTTTCTTT.

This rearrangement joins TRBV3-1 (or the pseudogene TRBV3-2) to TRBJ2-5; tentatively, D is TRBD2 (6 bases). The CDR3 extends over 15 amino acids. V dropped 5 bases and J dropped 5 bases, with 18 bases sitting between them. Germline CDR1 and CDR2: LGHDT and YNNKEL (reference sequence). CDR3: CASSWVGSGYETQYF. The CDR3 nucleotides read TGTGCCAGCAGCTGGGTTGGGAGCGGGTATGAGACCCAGTACTTC.

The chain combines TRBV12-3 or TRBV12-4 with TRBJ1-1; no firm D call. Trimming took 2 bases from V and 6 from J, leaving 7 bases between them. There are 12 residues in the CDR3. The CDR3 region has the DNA TGTGCCAGCAGTTTAAACGGGGCTGAAGCTTTCTTT. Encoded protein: CASSLNGAEAFF.

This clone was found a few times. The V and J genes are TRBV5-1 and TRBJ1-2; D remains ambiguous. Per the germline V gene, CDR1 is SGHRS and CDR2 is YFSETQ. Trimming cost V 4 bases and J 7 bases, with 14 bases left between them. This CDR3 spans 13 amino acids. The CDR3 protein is CASSPEARVGYTF. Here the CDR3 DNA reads TGCGCCAGCAGCCCCGAGGCGAGGGTTGGCTACACCTTC.

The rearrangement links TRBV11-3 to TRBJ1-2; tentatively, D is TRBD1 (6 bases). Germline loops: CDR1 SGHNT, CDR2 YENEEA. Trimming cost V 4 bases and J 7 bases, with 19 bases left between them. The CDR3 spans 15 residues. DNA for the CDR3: TGTGCCAGCAGCTCTCGTTCCAGGACAGCCGGTGGCTACACCTTC. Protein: CASSSRSRTAGGYTF.

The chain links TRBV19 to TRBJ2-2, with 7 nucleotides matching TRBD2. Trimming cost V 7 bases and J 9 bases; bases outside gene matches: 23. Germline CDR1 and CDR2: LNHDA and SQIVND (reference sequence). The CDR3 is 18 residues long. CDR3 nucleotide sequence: TGTGCCAGTACCATGGGGGGACTATCTGGGGTGTACCAAAGGGAGCTGTTTTTT. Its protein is CASTMGGLSGVYQRELFF. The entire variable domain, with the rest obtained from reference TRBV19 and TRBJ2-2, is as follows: DGGITQSPKYLFRKEGQNVTLSCEQNLNHDAMYWYRQDPGQGLRLIYYSQIVNDFQKGDIAEGYSVSREKKESFPLTVTSAQKNPTAFYLCASTMGGLSGVYQRELFFGEGSRLTVL.

The CDR3 loop reads CASKRGPGGEQFF. CDR3 nucleotide sequence: TGTGCCAGCAAGAGGGGCCCGGGAGGTGAGCAGTTCTTC. The chain uses TRBV6-5 and TRBJ2-1, with 7 bases aligning to TRBD2. After removal of 7 bases from V and 9 bases from J, the junction contained 9 bases not matched to a gene. The CDR3 spans 13 residues. Germline CDR1 reads MNHEY; CDR2 reads SVGAGI.

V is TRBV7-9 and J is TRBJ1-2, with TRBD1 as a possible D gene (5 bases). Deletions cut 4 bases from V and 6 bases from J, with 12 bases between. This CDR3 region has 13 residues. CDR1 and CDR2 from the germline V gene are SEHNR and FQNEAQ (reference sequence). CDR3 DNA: TGTGCCAGCAGCTCAAGGGGTTGGGATGGCTACACCTTC. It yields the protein CASSSRGWDGYTF.

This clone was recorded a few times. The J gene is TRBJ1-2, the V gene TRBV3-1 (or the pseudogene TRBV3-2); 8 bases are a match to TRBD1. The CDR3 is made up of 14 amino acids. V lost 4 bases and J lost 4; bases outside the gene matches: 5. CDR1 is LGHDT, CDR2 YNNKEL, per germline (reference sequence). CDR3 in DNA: TGTGCCAGCAGCCCGGACAGGGTAGGCTATGGCTACACCTTC. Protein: CASSPDRVGYGYTF.